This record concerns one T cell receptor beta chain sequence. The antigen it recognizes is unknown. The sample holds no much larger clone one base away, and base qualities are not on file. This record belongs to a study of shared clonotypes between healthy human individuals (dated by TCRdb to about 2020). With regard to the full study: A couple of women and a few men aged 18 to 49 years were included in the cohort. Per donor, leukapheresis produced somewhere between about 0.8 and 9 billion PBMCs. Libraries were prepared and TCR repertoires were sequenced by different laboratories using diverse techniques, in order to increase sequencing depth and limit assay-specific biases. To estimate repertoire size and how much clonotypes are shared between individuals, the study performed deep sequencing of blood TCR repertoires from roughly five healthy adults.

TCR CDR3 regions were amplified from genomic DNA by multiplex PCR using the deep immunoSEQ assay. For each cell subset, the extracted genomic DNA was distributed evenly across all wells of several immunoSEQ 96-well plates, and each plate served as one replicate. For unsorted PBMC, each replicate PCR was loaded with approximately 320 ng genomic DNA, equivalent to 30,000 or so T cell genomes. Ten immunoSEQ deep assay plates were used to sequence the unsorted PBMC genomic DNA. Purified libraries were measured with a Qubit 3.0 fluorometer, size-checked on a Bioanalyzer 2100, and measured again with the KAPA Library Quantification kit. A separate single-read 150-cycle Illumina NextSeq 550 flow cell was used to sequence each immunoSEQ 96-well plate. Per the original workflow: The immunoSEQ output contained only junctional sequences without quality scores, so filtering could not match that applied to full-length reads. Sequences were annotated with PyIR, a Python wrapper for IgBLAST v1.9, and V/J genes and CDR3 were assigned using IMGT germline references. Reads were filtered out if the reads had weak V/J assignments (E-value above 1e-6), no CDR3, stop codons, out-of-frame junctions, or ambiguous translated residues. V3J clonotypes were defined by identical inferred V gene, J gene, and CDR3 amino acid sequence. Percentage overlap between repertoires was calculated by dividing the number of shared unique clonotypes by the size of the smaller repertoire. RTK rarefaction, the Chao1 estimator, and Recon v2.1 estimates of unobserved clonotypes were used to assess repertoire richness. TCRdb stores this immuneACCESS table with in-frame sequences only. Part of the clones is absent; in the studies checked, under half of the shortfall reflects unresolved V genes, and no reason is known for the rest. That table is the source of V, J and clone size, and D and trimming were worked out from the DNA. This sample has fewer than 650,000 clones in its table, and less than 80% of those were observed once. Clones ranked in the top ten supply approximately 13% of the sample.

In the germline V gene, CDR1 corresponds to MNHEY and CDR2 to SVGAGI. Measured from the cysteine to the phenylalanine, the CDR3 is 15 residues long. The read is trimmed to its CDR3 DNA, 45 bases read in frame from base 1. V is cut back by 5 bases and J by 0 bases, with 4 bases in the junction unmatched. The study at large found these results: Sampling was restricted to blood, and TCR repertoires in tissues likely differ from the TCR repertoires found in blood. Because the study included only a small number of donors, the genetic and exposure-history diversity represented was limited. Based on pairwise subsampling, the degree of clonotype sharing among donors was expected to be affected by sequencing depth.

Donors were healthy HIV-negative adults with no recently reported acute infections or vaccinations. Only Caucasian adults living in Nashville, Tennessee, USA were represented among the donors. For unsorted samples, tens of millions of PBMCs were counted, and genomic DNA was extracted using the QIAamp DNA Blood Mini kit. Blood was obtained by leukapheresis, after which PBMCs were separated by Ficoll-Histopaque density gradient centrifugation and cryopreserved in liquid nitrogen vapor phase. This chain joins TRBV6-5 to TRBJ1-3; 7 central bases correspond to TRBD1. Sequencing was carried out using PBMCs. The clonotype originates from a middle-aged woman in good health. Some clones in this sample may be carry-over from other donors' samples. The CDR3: CASSLQGYSGNTIYF. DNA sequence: TGTGCCAGCAGTCTACAGGGGTACTCTGGAAACACCATATATTTT.